This TCR beta chain was identified in a study of identical twins (dated by TCRdb to 2015 to 2016). Some background on the complete study: To test whether fetal clonotypes persist, this study deep-sequenced TCR alpha and beta repertoires from monozygotic twins, from unrelated adults of various ages, and from cord blood. To rule out contamination, the twin experiments were replicated at different times with different library preparation protocols.

Broad study findings and their caveats: In monozygotic twins, out-of-frame TCR alpha sharing was systematically underestimated by recombination models, although the models agreed with sharing between unrelated individuals. Because the same donors could not be followed over many years, the conclusions relied on cross-sectional statistical analysis. Compared with coincidental sharing between unrelated individuals, out-of-frame TCR alpha sequences shared between twins showed an excess of sequences with low generation probability. Abundant cord blood beta clonotypes carried fewer insertions; young adult naive repertoires showed a weaker similar trend, while memory repertoires showed none. In beta out-of-frame sequences, excess twin sharing was weaker, because having fewer shared sequences lowered the signal-to-noise ratio. Invariant T cells such as MAIT and iNKT could partly confound zero-insertion analyses, although diverse VJ usage argued against such confounding for most clonotypes.

All donors were healthy Caucasians. Three pairs of female monozygotic twins, all aged roughly 18 to 30 years, made up the twin cohort. Miltenyi CD45RO+ enrichment and human naive T-cell isolation kits were used to isolate memory (CD45RO+) and naive T cells from PBMC. Preparation of the library involved 5' RACE. The run used an Illumina HiSeq 2000. A universal primer binding site was introduced by template switching, and a unique molecular identifier was present in the final cDNA, enabling accurate counting of TCR cDNA molecules. Specific primers in the conserved constant-segment region were used to synthesize first-strand cDNA for the TCR alpha and beta chains. To control for contamination, every cDNA library carried two barcodes: a SMART-Mk sample barcode plus Illumina barcodes. Two successive PCR steps introduced TruSeq adapter sequences along with Illumina sample barcodes. The TCR alpha and beta cDNA libraries were sequenced on the Illumina HiSeq platform using custom primers. As for how the authors treated the data: MiGEC was used to process raw reads and extract unique molecular identifiers, and MiXCR was used to find CDR3 positions. Recombination models were inferred per individual with the repgenHMM and IGoR tools using an EM algorithm. Shared clonotype analysis was performed with the tcR package in R, normalizing sharing by the product of cloneset sizes. To study raw recombination free of thymic and clonal selection effects, out-of-frame nonproductive sequences were analyzed. Through fastp at Q25 and MiXCR, TCRdb rebuilt clones from the public reads, retaining in-frame beta chains. Every distinct CDR3 protein forms one entry, paired with its most common genes and DNA. These V and J calls derive from TCRdb rather than the authors' analysis. This sample gives hundreds of thousands of distinct CDR3 sequences in total; approximately 7% of them show up just once. The ten largest clones capture 3.5% to 4% of the sample.

This clonotype was observed at least ten times. The antigen it binds to is not known. It has no much larger one-base neighbor in the sample; base qualities were not kept. Spanning cysteine to phenylalanine, the CDR3 consists of 16 amino acids. The kept DNA is CDR3 alone, 48 bases in frame from the first base. V is pared back by 1 base and J by 2 bases, with 12 bases lying between the germline termini. The same sample was also studied in work on yellow fever vaccine responses in identical twins. As noted in the second study: The T cell response to vaccination in identical twins was reported by the authors to appear partly convergent and partly personalized. In identical twins, the study followed T cell clones that responded to the vaccine with precision.

The V and J genes are TRBV12-3 or TRBV12-4 and TRBJ1-5; there is no confident call for the D gene. The sample comprised memory (CD45RO+) T cells sorted from blood. The cell subset or site label for this specimen denotes: CD45RO+ enriched T cells. The source is a young woman in good health. Here the CDR3 is given as CASSLVTGRGNQPQHF. The DNA sequence reads TGTGCCAGCAGTTTAGTAACCGGGAGGGGCAATCAGCCCCAGCATTTT.